Below, one TCR beta chain is given with its context. Its antigen is not identified. The length of the CDR3 is 12 residues. The V gene's germline CDR1 is SGHNT and CDR2 YENEEA. Trimming removed 5 bases at V and 5 bases at J, with 6 bases between. Some clones are missing from TCRdb's copy, which holds only in-frame ones; the method was immunoSEQ multiplex PCR. Altogether around 40,000 clones are present, about four fifths being singletons, with the ten largest covering around 18%. These data come from a study of OX40 agonist ivuxolimab in advanced cancers. Overall study context: The mean age was about 57 years, ranging from about 20 to 90, with less than 90% of participants male. Two cutaneous melanoma patients and one hepatocellular carcinoma patient, three in all, had partial responses. Points from the study as a whole: Clonal expansion among partial responders at 0.1-3.0 mg/kg ranked near the lowest.

Autoimmune disease history or systemic immunosuppression barred patients. The chain joins TRBV11-3 to TRBJ2-2; D gene unclear. This clonotype was sampled from an adult with an advanced solid tumor such as melanoma, head and neck, liver or kidney cancer. The sample here was CD4+ or CD8+ T cells sorted from blood, taken in a trial of the OX40 agonist ivuxolimab. The CDR3 region is CASSPATGELFF. The CDR3 nucleotides are TGTGCCAGCAGCCCAGCAACCGGGGAGCTGTTTTTT.